This T cell receptor beta chain was identified during a study of blood T cell repertoires in COVID-19. Overall study context: Material from acute and convalescent COVID-19 was sourced from the United States, Italy and Spain. T cells, B-cell-depleted T cells, or PBMCs supplied cDNA or gDNA.

Per the original data handling: Amplifying reference gene primers gave estimates of nucleated cell counts. Clones were sequenced by immunoSEQ multiplex PCR, and TCRdb holds only the in-frame ones, with some missing. That table furnishes V, J and clone size, whereas the DNA furnished D and trimming. The sample contains some 110,000 clones, around 80% of which appear only once. The CDR3 has 15 amino acids. The ends lost 4 bases at V and 3 bases at J; junction bases unmatched: 5. The germline gives CDR1 SGHKS, CDR2 YYEKEE (reference sequence). The chain carries TRBV5-5 and TRBJ2-2; 8 bases fit TRBD2. Sequencing was performed on peripheral blood. The TCR was taken from a woman aged 70 to 79 with acute or convalescent COVID-19. Here the CDR3 reads CASSPGGGHTGELFF. The DNA for the CDR3 is TGTGCCAGCAGCCCGGGGGGGGGCCACACCGGGGAGCTGTTTTTT. The full variable domain, its missing parts supplied by reference TRBV5-5 and TRBJ2-2, is DAGVTQSPTHLIKTRGQQVTLRCSPISGHKSVSWYQQVLGQGPQFIFQYYEKEERGRGNFPDRFSARQFPNYSSELNVNALLLGDSALYLCASSPGGGHTGELFFGEGSRLTVL.